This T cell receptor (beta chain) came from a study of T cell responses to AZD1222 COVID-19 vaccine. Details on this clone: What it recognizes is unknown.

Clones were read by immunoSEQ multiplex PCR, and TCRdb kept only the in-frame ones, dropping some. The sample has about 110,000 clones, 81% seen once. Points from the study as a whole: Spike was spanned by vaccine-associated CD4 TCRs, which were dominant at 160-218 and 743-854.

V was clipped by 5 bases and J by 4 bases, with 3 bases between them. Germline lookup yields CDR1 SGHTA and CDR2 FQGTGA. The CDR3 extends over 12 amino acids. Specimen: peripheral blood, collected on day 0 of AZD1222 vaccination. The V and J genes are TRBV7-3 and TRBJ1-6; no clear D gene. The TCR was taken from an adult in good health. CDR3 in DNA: TGTGCCAGCAGCCGATATAATTCACCCCTCCACTTT. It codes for CASSRYNSPLHF.